The 32 T cell receptor beta chains listed next were all sequenced from one sample in a study of blood T cell repertoires in COVID-19. Assay used: immunoSEQ multiplex PCR; TCRdb lists only in-frame clones, some missing. This table holds approximately 400,000 clones, around 89% found once. Sequencing was performed on peripheral blood. The receptors here all came from a woman between 50 and 59 years old with COVID-19, enrolled during active disease.

The rearrangement joins TRBV18 to TRBJ2-3, with 7 bases fitting TRBD2. With V trimmed by 2 bases and J by 8 bases, 19 bases remained unmatched. The CDR3 has 18 residues. Looked up from germline, CDR1 is KGHSH and CDR2 is LQKENI. This CDR3 reads CASSPSITGGSSMGTQYF. The CDR3 bases are TGTGCCAGCTCACCAAGTATAACGGGGGGTTCATCAATGGGTACGCAGTATTTT.

The chain employs TRBV18 and TRBJ2-1; D is ambiguous. The CDR3 consists of 15 residues. Deletions cut 0 bases from V and 7 bases from J, with 13 bases between. Germline V CDR1 and CDR2: KGHSH, LQKENI. CDR3 residues: CASSPPYEFGNEQFF. In DNA form, the CDR3 reads TGTGCCAGCTCACCACCATACGAGTTCGGGAATGAGCAGTTCTTC.

The gene calls are TRBV10-1 and TRBJ2-5, with 12 bases that match TRBD2. The CDR3 length is 17 residues. Trimming removed 3 bases from V and 5 bases from J; junction bases left unmatched: 10. The germline V gene encodes CDR1 WNHNN and CDR2 SYGVQD (reference sequence). This chain's CDR3 is CASSDPPTSGGSETQYF. The DNA for the CDR3 is TGCGCCAGCAGTGACCCCCCGACTAGCGGGGGATCGGAGACCCAGTACTTC.

In this sample, this clone turned up once. The rearrangement links TRBV5-1 to TRBJ2-3, with 8 positions matching TRBD2. This CDR3 is built from 14 residues. Unmatched junction bases numbered 8, after V lost 7 bases and J lost 4 bases. Looked up from germline, CDR1 is SGHRS and CDR2 is YFSETQ. CDR3 nucleotide sequence: TGCGCCAGCTCCCGGGGCGGGGGGTCAGATACGCAGTATTTT. Translating it yields CASSRGGGSDTQYF.

The CDR3: CASPDRGGGYTF. CDR3 sequence (DNA): TGTGCCAGCCCAGATCGGGGTGGCGGCTACACCTTC. This sequence joins TRBV7-9 and TRBJ1-2; no reliable D call. This CDR3 has 12 residues. The germline gives CDR1 SEHNR, CDR2 FQNEAQ (reference sequence). Trimming removed 8 bases at V and 8 bases at J, with 15 bases between.

The V and J genes are TRBV6-6 and TRBJ1-1; D might be TRBD1 (5 bases). V dropped 9 bases and J dropped 5 bases, with 19 bases sitting between them. The V gene's germline CDR1 is MNHNY and CDR2 SVGAGI (reference sequence). CDR3 length equals 14 residues. This CDR3 reads CASAVGGGGTEAFF. CDR3 bases: TGTGCCAGTGCAGTCGGTGGGGGGGGTACTGAAGCTTTCTTT.

This chain connects TRBV2 to TRBJ1-2; D unresolved. The CDR3 contains 16 residues. Germline loops: CDR1 SNHLY, CDR2 FYNNEI. V was shortened by 4 bases and J by 4 bases, with 19 bases between the two germline ends. DNA for the CDR3: TGTGCCAGCAGTGGGGCGCCCCGGGATGCCATCTATGGCTACACCTTC. It yields the protein CASSGAPRDAIYGYTF. The full variable domain, with the rest looked up from reference TRBV2 and TRBJ1-2, is EPEVTQTPSHQVTQMGQEVILRCVPISNHLYFYWYRQILGQKVEFLVSFYNNEISEKSEIFDDQFSVERPDGSNFTLKIRSTKLEDSAMYFCASSGAPRDAIYGYTFGSGTRLTVV.

This sequence joins TRBV7-9 and TRBJ1-3; D gene uncertain. The V and J ends lost 0 bases and 9 bases respectively, with 15 bases between them. The germline V gene has CDR1 SEHNR and CDR2 FQNEAQ (reference sequence). CDR3 size: 15 residues. CDR3 bases: TGTGCCAGCAGCTTAGCGGGTCCCGGGATAGGCACCATATATTTT. As protein: CASSLAGPGIGTIYF.

This chain joins TRBV5-6 and TRBJ2-7, with 9 bases aligning to TRBD1. After removal of 0 bases from V and 6 bases from J, the junction contained 7 bases not matched to a gene. Germline V gene lookup returns CDR1 SGHDT and CDR2 YYEEEE. The CDR3 is 15 residues long. The CDR3 reads CASSLAGQGRGEQYF. The CDR3 DNA sequence: TGTGCCAGCAGCTTGGCGGGACAGGGTAGGGGCGAGCAGTACTTC.

The V call is TRBV7-2, the J call TRBJ1-2, with D unresolved. Trimming shortened V by 0 bases and J by 8 bases, and 13 bases separated the two germline ends. The CDR3 consists of 14 residues. Germline V gene lookup returns CDR1 SGHTA and CDR2 FQGNSA. CDR3 sequence (DNA): TGTGCCAGCAGCTTAGCCCCTGGTTGGGAGGGCTACACCTTC. Encoded protein: CASSLAPGWEGYTF.

This chain connects TRBV3-1 (or the pseudogene TRBV3-2) to TRBJ1-2; maybe TRBD1 (5 bases). The CDR3 runs 13 residues. Trimming took off 4 bases at V and 7 bases at J, with 13 bases between the two ends. Germline V gene data show CDR1 as LGHDT and CDR2 as YNNKEL (reference sequence). CDR3 protein: CASSRGPLRGYTF. The CDR3 DNA reads TGTGCCAGCAGCCGGGGCCCCCTGCGTGGCTACACCTTC.

This clone was recorded once. The chain combines TRBV3-1 (or the pseudogene TRBV3-2) with TRBJ2-2; tentatively, D is TRBD2 (5 bases). This CDR3 comprises 15 residues. With 5 bases removed from V and 4 bases from J, the gap between germline ends came to 14 bases. In germline, CDR1 is LGHDT, CDR2 YNNKEL (reference sequence). Here the CDR3 reads CASSSGSRGTGELFF. In nucleotides, the CDR3 is TGTGCCAGCAGCTCCGGGTCTCGGGGCACCGGGGAGCTGTTTTTT.

DNA for the CDR3: TGCAGCGTGGGACAGGGGTATGGCTACACCTTC. It translates to CSVGQGYGYTF. The chain carries TRBV29-1 and TRBJ1-2; TRBD1 agrees at 10 bases. This CDR3 comprises 11 residues. The germline V gene encodes CDR1 SQVTM and CDR2 ANQGSEA. Trimming removed 6 bases from V and 5 bases from J; junction bases left unmatched: 0.

This rearrangement joins TRBV27 to TRBJ1-6; 9 nucleotides match TRBD1. Germline V CDR1 and CDR2: MNHEY, SMNVEV (reference sequence). V shed 10 bases, J shed 10 bases, and the junction held 14 bases outside the gene matches. The CDR3 runs 15 residues. The CDR3 nucleotides read TGTGCCACCACCCCGACAGGGGGTAGGGGATCACCCCTCCACTTT. Translating gives CATTPTGGRGSPLHF.

The chain uses TRBV6-5 and TRBJ1-2; D is unclear. Trimming stripped 0 bases from V and 8 bases from J, with 13 bases between. The CDR3 is 14 amino acids. CDR1 and CDR2 from the germline V gene are MNHEY and SVGAGI. The DNA of the CDR3 is TGTGCCAGCAGTTACTCGCTGAGTGACTGGGGCTACACCTTC. Encoded protein: CASSYSLSDWGYTF.

CDR3 nucleotides: TGTGCCAGCAGCTTAGATACAGGGGCCTCCTACAATGAGCAGTTCTTC. It yields the protein CASSLDTGASYNEQFF. The V call is TRBV7-2, the J call TRBJ2-1; the match to TRBD1 covers 7 bases. CDR1 is SGHTA, CDR2 FQGNSA, per germline. Losses at the gene ends were 1 base for V and 0 bases for J; bases not matched to a gene: 3. The CDR3 spans 16 residues.

This sequence joins TRBV28 and TRBJ2-7, with 9 bases aligning to TRBD1. V was pared by 3 bases and J by 7 bases, with 4 bases of the junction left unmatched. This CDR3 has 13 amino acids. The germline gives CDR1 MDHEN, CDR2 SYDVKM. As DNA, the CDR3 is TGTGCCAGCAGTTTTGGGACAGGGCGGGAGCAGTACTTC. Translated: CASSFGTGREQYF.

This chain connects TRBV18 to TRBJ2-2, with 9 bases identical to TRBD1. There are 14 residues in the CDR3. The germline V gene has CDR1 KGHSH and CDR2 LQKENI. Trimming took 1 base from V and 6 from J; bases not matched to a gene: 0. Written as DNA, the CDR3 is TGTGCCAGCTCACCACGGACAGGGGCCGGGGAGCTGTTTTTT. It is translated as CASSPRTGAGELFF.

The chain joins TRBV2 to TRBJ1-5; TRBD1 matches at 10 bases. The J segment lost 7 bases and the V segment lost 6 bases, leaving 9 bases of the junction unmatched. The CDR3 is 15 residues long. Germline CDR1 is SNHLY and CDR2 is FYNNEI. The CDR3 bases are TGTGCCAGCAGAAGGGGACAGGGGATTGGGCAGCCCCAGCATTTT. This codes for CASRRGQGIGQPQHF.

Concerning this clone: It is unclear where the CDR3 begins or ends on the DNA, so no DNA is shown, and the CDR3 is as TCRdb lists it. V gene TRBV11-2 combines with J gene TRBJ1-1; the DNA was not compared with TRBD1, the D call given in the table. The V gene's germline CDR1 is SGHAT and CDR2 FQNNGV. The CDR3 spans 17 amino acids, including both terminal residues. The CDR3 spells CASSLVAFGTPNTEVFF.

The rearrangement links TRBV6-5 to TRBJ1-2, with 9 bases matching TRBD1. Germline V CDR1 and CDR2: MNHEY, SVGAGI. V gave up 6 bases and J gave up 3 bases; unmatched junction bases: 5. The CDR3 covers 14 residues. The CDR3 is CASRAGQGHYGYTF. The CDR3 bases are TGTGCCAGCAGAGCGGGACAGGGACACTATGGCTACACCTTC.

V is TRBV27 and J is TRBJ2-7, with TRBD1 matching 9 bases. The CDR3 spans 15 residues. Trimming at V came to 4 bases and at J to 7 bases, leaving 11 bases not matched to a gene. CDR1 and CDR2 (germline): MNHEY, SMNVEV (reference sequence). This CDR3 reads CASSSRGQGLQEQYF. The CDR3 region has the DNA TGTGCCAGCAGTTCGCGTGGACAGGGGCTTCAGGAGCAGTACTTC.

V usage is TRBV19 and J usage is TRBJ2-2, with 8 bases that match TRBD1. The germline CDR1 and CDR2 sequences are LNHDA and SQIVND (reference sequence). The CDR3 is made up of 19 amino acids. Losses at the gene ends were 0 bases for V and 0 bases for J; bases not matched to a gene: 9. The CDR3 loop is CASSIDQGTGLTNTGELFF. CDR3 sequence (DNA): TGTGCCAGTAGTATAGATCAGGGGACAGGCCTCACGAACACCGGGGAGCTGTTTTTT.

The genes are TRBV5-4 and TRBJ1-2; 9 bases are a match to TRBD1. Germline assignment: CDR1 SGHNT and CDR2 YYREEE (reference sequence). CDR3 length equals 13 residues. V gave up 0 bases and J gave up 8 bases; unmatched junction bases: 2. The CDR3 loop is CASSLDRGRGYTF. DNA of the CDR3: TGTGCCAGCAGCTTGGACAGGGGGCGCGGCTACACCTTC.

The chain joins TRBV6-1 to TRBJ1-6; the D is unclear. The CDR3 covers 17 residues. CDR1 is MNHNS and CDR2 is SASEGT in the germline V gene. V lost 0 bases to trimming and J lost 0 bases, with 9 bases between them. The CDR3, as DNA: TGTGCCAGCAGTGAAGCCTTCAGGCGCTCCTATAATTCACCCCTCCACTTT. Amino acids: CASSEAFRRSYNSPLHF.

V usage is TRBV18 and J usage is TRBJ2-1, with D possibly TRBD2 on 6 matching bases. CDR3 length equals 16 residues. V lost 2 bases and J lost 0, with 11 bases in between. Per the germline V gene, CDR1 is KGHSH and CDR2 is LQKENI. CDR3 region: CASSPVGGDSYNEQFF. CDR3 coding DNA: TGTGCCAGCTCACCAGTCGGAGGGGACTCCTACAATGAGCAGTTCTTC.

The chain links TRBV6-2 or TRBV6-3 to TRBJ2-1, with 9 bases lining up with TRBD2. With 6 bases clipped from V and 5 bases from J, the junction kept 5 bases outside the gene matches. From germline, CDR1 is MNHEY and CDR2 SVGEGT. This CDR3 has 14 amino acids. The CDR3 here is CASSLAGYNNEQFF. The CDR3 DNA reads TGTGCCAGCAGCCTAGCGGGGTATAACAATGAGCAGTTCTTC.

The chain employs TRBV5-1 and TRBJ1-2; unclear D gene. Germline lookup yields CDR1 SGHRS and CDR2 YFSETQ. The V end was cut by 0 bases, the J end by 0 bases, with 6 bases between. The CDR3 has 14 amino acids. The CDR3 DNA follows: TGCGCCAGCAGCTTGGAAGCGTCTAACTATGGCTACACCTTC. Translation: CASSLEASNYGYTF.

The chain has TRBV24-1 and TRBJ2-5, with 7 positions matching TRBD1. Germline lookup yields CDR1 KGHDR and CDR2 SFDVKD. With V trimmed by 4 bases and J by 9 bases, 10 bases remained unmatched. CDR3 length: 14 amino acids. The CDR3 here is CATSDTGTDDPQYF. Written as DNA, the CDR3 is TGTGCCACCAGTGACACTGGGACAGACGACCCCCAGTACTTC.

This clone was detected once. The chain uses TRBV21-1 and TRBJ1-5; TRBD1 was called by the table and not checked on the DNA. TRBV21-1 is a pseudogene. The CDR3 has 18 residues. CDR3 sequence (DNA): TGTGCCAGCAGCAAACAAAGAGCTTCCACAGGGAAGGACCAGCCCCAGCATTTT. Protein sequence: CASSKQRASTGKDQPQHF.

The V gene is TRBV5-1, the J gene TRBJ2-2; 8 positions match TRBD1. V lost 7 bases and J lost 1; bases outside the gene matches: 9. The length of the CDR3 is 16 residues. Per germline, CDR1 SGHRS and CDR2 YFSETQ. The chain's CDR3 is CASGAPGQENTGELFF. The DNA of the CDR3 is TGCGCCAGCGGCGCCCCGGGACAGGAGAACACCGGGGAGCTGTTTTTT. Combining the CDR3 with reference TRBV5-1 and TRBJ2-2 gives the whole variable domain KAGVTQTPRYLIKTRGQQVTLSCSPISGHRSVSWYQQTPGQGLQFLFEYFSETQRNKGNFPGRFSGRQFSNSRSEMNVSTLELGDSALYLCASGAPGQENTGELFFGEGSRLTVL.

The chain joins TRBV28 to TRBJ2-5; TRBD1 matches at 7 bases. This CDR3 is built from 14 residues. Germline CDR1 MDHEN, CDR2 SYDVKM. V shed 4 bases and J 5 bases; nucleotides not matched to a gene: 7. This CDR3 reads CASSSTTGTETQYF. CDR3 sequence (DNA): TGTGCCAGCAGTTCTACGACAGGGACGGAGACCCAGTACTTC.